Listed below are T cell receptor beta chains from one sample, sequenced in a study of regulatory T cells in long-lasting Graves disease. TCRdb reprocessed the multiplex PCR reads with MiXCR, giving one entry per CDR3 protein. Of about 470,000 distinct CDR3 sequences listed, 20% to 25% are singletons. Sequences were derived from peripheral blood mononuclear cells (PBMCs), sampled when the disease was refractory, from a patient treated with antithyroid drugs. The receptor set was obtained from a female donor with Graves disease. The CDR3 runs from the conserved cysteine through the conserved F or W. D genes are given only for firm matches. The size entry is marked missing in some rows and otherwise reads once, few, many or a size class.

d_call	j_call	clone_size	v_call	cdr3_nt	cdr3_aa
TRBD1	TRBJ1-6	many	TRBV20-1	TGCAGTGCTAGGGACAGGGGTAATTCACCCCTCCACTTT	CSARDRGNSPLHF
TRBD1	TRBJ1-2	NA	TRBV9	TGTGCCAGCAGCGTAGGTCAAGGACAGGGCCCTCGCTATGGCTACACCTTC	CASSVGQGQGPRYGYTF
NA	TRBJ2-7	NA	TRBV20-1	TGCAGTGCCTCCCTCGGGGCCTACGAGCAGTACTTC	CSASLGAYEQYF
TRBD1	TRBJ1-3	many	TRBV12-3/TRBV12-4	TGTGCCAGCAGTCCAACAGGGGTGGGAGGAAACACCATATATTTT	CASSPTGVGGNTIYF
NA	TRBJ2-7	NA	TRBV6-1	TGTGCCAGCAAGGCTGCACGCGGGGAGCAGTACTTC	CASKAARGEQYF
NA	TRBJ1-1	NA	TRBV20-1	TGCAGTCTTCAGGGGAGCACTGAAGCTTTCTTT	CSLQGSTEAFF
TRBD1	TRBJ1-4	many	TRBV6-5	TGTGCCAGCAGTTACCTGGGACAGGGACGAGAAAAACTGTTTTTT	CASSYLGQGREKLFF
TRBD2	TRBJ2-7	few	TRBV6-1	TGTGCCAGCAGCCTGACTAGCGTGATCTCCTACGAGCAGTACTTC	CASSLTSVISYEQYF
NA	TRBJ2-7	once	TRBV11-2	TGTGCCAGCAGCTTAGTCCCCAGGGAAGAGCAGTACTTC	CASSLVPREEQYF
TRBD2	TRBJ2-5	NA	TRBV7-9	TGTGCCAGCAGCTCAACTCGCGGTCTAGCGGGAGGTGAGACCCAGTACTTC	CASSSTRGLAGGETQYF
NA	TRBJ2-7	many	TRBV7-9	TGTGCCAGCAGCTTAGAAGGGGTTGAGCAGTACTTC	CASSLEGVEQYF
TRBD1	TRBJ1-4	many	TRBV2	TGTGCCAGCAGCCGCACCGGGACAGGGGGCTCAGCAACTAATGAAAAACTGTTTTTT	CASSRTGTGGSATNEKLFF
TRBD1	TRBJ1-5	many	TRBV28	TGTGCCAGCAGTGAAAAGTGGACAGGGGGCAGGGATCAGCCCCAGCATTTT	CASSEKWTGGRDQPQHF